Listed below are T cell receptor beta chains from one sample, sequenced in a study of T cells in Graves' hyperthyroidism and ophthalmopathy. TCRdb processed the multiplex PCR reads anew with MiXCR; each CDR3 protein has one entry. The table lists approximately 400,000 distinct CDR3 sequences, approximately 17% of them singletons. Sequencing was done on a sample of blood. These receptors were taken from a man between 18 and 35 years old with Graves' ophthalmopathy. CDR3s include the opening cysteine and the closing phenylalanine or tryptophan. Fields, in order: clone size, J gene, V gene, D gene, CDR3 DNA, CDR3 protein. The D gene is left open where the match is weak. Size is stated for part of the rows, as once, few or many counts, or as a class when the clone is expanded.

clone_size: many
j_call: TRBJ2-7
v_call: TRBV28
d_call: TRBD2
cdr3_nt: TGTGCCAGCAGCTTCCCGGGGGGGGGCTTGGAGCAGTACTTC
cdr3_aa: CASSFPGGGLEQYF

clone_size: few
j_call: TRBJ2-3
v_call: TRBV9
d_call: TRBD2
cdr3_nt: TGTGCCAGCAGCGTGTTAACTAGCGGGGGGGCAGATACGCAGTATTTT
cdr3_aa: CASSVLTSGGADTQYF

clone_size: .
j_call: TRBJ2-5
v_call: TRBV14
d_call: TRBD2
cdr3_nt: TGTGCCAGCAGTCAGACTAGCGACATGCAAGAGACCCAGTACTTC
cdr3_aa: CASSQTSDMQETQYF

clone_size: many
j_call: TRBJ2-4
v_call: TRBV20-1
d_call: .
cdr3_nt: TGCAGTGCTACCCCGATGGGGTTAGCCGGGGCGTGGATTCAGTACTTC
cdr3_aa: CSATPMGLAGAWIQYF

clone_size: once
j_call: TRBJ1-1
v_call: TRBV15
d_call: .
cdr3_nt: TGTGCCACCAGCAGAGATAGGGCTGAAGCTTTCTTT
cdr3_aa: CATSRDRAEAFF

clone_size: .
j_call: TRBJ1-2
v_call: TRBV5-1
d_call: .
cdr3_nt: TGCGCCAGCAGCCCACTTCAGACGAACTATGGCTACACCTTC
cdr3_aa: CASSPLQTNYGYTF

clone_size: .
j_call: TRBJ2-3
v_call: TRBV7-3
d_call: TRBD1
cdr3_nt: TGTGCCAGCAGCTTACGCGGGACAGGGGGCACAGATACGCAGTATTTT
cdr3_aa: CASSLRGTGGTDTQYF

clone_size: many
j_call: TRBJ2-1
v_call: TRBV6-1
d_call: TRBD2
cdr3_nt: TGTGCCAGCAGTTCCGGGACTAGCGGGGGTTACAATGAGCAGTTCTTC
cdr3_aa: CASSSGTSGGYNEQFF

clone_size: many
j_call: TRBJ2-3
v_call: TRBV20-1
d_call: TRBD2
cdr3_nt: TGCAGTGCTCCCAGCGGGGGGACCATCACAGATACGCAGTATTTT
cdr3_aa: CSAPSGGTITDTQYF

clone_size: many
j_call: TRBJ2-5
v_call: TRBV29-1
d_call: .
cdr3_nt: TGCAGCGTTGAGGGGGGGGGGCGTGTTGAGACCCAGTACTTC
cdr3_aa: CSVEGGGRVETQYF

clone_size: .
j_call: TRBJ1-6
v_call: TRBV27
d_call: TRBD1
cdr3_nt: TGTGCCTGCGGGACAGCTAATAATTCACCCCTCCACTTT
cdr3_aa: CACGTANNSPLHF

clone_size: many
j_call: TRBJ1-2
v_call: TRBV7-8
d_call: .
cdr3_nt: TGTGCCAGCAGCTTGTTCGCTCAGAAAAACTATGGCTACACCTTC
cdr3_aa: CASSLFAQKNYGYTF

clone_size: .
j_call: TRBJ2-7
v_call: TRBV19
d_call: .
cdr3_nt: TGTGCCAGTAGTATGTCGACGGGCACCTCCTACGAGCAGTACTTC
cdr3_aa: CASSMSTGTSYEQYF

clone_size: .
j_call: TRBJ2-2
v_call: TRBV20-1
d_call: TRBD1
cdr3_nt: TGCAGTGCTAGGAAAACAGGGGTGAACACCGGGGAGCTGTTTTTT
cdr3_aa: CSARKTGVNTGELFF

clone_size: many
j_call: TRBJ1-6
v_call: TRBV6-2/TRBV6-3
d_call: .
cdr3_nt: TGTGCCAGCAGTTACGGAGGAAGCTCCTATAATTCACCCCTCCACTTT
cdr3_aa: CASSYGGSSYNSPLHF

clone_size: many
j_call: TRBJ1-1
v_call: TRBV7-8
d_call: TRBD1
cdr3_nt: TGTGCCAGCAGCTTCCGGGACAGCGTCTTTCTCGCTGAAGCTTTCTTT
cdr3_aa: CASSFRDSVFLAEAFF

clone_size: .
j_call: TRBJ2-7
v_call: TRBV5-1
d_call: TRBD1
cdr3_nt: TGCGCCAGCAGCTCAATTCCGACAGGGTATAACGAGCAGTACTTC
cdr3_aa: CASSSIPTGYNEQYF

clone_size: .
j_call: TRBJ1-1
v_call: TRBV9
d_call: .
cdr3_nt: TGTGCCAGCGGGGGCGCGAGCACTGAAGCTTTCTTT
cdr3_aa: CASGGASTEAFF

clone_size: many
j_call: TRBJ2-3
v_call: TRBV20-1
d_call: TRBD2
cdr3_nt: TGCAGTGCTCCCAGACTAGCGGGGCGCACAGATACGCAGTATTTT
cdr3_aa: CSAPRLAGRTDTQYF

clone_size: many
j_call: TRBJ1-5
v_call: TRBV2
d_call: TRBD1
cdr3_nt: TGTGCCAGCAGCGGACAGGGAGTTGGCAATCAGCCCCAGCATTTT
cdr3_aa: CASSGQGVGNQPQHF

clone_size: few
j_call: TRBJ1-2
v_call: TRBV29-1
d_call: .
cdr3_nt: TGCAGCGTTGAAAATGCCTTCCGTGGCTACACCTTC
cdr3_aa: CSVENAFRGYTF

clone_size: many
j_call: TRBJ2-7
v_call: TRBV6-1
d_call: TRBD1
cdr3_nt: TGTGCCAGCAGTGACGGACAGGGCTTCGAGCAGTACTTC
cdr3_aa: CASSDGQGFEQYF

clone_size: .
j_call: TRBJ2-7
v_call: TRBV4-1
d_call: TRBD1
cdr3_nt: TGCGCCAGCAGTCAAAATAGTGACAGGGACTACGAGCAGTACTTC
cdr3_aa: CASSQNSDRDYEQYF

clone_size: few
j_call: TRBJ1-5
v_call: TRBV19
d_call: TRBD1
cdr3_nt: TGTGCCAGTAGCGTGGACAGGCTTTATCAGCCCCAGCATTTT
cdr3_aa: CASSVDRLYQPQHF

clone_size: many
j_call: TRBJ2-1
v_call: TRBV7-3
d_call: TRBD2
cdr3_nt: TGTGCCAGCAGCGAAACCGGGACTAGCGGGGGGGCCCATGAGCAGTTCTTC
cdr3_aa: CASSETGTSGGAHEQFF

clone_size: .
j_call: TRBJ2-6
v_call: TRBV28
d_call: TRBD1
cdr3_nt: TGTGCCAGCAGTTTGGGGGGACAGGGCGAGGCCAACGTCCTGACTTTC
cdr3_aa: CASSLGGQGEANVLTF

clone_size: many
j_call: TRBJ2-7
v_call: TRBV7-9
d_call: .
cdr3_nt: TGTGCCAGCGGGAGAAATCTCGATCGGTACGAGCAGTACTTC
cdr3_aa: CASGRNLDRYEQYF

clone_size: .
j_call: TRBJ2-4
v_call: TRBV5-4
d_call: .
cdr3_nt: TGTGCCAGCAGCTCGGGGGTGGACGGCTTCAAAAACATTCAGTACTTC
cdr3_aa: CASSSGVDGFKNIQYF

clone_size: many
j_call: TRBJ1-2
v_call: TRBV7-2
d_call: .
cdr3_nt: TGTGCCAGCAGCTCCCTCCGCCCGGGAACGCCCTATGGCTACACCTTC
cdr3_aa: CASSSLRPGTPYGYTF

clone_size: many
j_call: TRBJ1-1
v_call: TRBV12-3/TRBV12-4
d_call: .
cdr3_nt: TGTGCCAGCAGTTTAGGTCGGGCGGTTGGCACTGAAGCTTTCTTT
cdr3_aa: CASSLGRAVGTEAFF

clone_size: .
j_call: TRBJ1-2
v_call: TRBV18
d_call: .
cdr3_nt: TGTGCCAGCTCACCTCTGGGCCGTGAAGGCTACACCTTC
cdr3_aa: CASSPLGREGYTF

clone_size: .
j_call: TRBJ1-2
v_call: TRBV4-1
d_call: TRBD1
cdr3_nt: TGCGCCAGCAGCCAAGGCGCCGGGACAGGGTACGAAGGCTACACCTTC
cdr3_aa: CASSQGAGTGYEGYTF

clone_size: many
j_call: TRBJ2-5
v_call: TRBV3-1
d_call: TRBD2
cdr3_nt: TGTGCCAGCAGCCTGGGACTAGCGGACCACCAAGAGACCCAGTACTTC
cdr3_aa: CASSLGLADHQETQYF

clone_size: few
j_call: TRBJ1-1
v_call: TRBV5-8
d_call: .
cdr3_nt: TGTGCCAGCAGCTCCCTCGGGGCAGGTGAAGCTTTCTTT
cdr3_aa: CASSSLGAGEAFF

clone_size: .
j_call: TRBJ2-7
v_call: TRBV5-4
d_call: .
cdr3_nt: TGTGCCAGCAGCGGGGGGAATTCCTACGAGCAGTACTTC
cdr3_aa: CASSGGNSYEQYF

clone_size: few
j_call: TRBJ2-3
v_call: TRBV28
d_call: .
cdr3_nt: TGTGCCAGCAGCCTTACTAGTGATACGCAGTATTTT
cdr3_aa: CASSLTSDTQYF

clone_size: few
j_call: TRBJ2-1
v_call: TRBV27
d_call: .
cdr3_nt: TGTGCCAGCAGCCTAGGGGGGCGGGGGAATGAGCAGTTCTTC
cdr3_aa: CASSLGGRGNEQFF

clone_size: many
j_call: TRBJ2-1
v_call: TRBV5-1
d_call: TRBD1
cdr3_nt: TGCGCCAGCAACGGACAGGCCCAATCCAATGAGCAGTTCTTC
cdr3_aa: CASNGQAQSNEQFF

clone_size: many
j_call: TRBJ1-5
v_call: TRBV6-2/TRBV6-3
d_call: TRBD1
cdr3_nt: TGTGCCAGCAGTTTCGCTAATACAGGGGGCGCCAATCAGCCCCAGCATTTT
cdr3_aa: CASSFANTGGANQPQHF

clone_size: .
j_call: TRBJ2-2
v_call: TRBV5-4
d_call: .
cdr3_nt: TGTGCCAGCAGCTTGAGGCCAGGGGGCGGGAGCGGGGAGCTGTTTTTT
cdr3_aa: CASSLRPGGGSGELFF

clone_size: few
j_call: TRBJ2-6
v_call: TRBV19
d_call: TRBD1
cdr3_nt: TGTGCCAGTAGTATCCCGGCAGGGGGCTCTGGGGCCAACGTCCTGACTTTC
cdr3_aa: CASSIPAGGSGANVLTF